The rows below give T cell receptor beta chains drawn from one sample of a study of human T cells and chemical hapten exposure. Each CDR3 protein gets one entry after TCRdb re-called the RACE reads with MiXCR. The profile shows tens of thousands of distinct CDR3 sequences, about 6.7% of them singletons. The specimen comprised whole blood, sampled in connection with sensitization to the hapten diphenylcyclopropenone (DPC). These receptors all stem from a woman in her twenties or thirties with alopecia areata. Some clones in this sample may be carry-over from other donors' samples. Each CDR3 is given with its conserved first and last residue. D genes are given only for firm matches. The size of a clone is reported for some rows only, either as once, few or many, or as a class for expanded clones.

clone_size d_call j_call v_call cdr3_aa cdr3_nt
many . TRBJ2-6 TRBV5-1 CASSLGADVANVLTF TGCGCCAGCAGCTTGGGCGCGGACGTCGCCAACGTCCTGACTTTC
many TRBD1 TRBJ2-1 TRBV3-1 CASSQDRGQWSEQFF TGTGCCAGCAGCCAAGACAGGGGGCAATGGAGTGAGCAGTTCTTC
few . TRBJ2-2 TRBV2 CASSDGGANTGELFF TGTGCCAGCAGTGACGGGGGAGCGAACACCGGGGAGCTGTTTTTT
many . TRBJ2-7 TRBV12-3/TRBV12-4 CASSLGQRHLSYEQYF TGTGCCAGCAGTTTAGGGCAGCGTCATCTCTCCTACGAGCAGTACTTC
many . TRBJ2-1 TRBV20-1 CSASRGMINEQFF TGCAGTGCTAGCAGGGGTATGATCAATGAGCAGTTCTTC
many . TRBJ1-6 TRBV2 CASSDRAQNSPLHF TGTGCCAGCAGTGACAGGGCCCAAAATTCACCCCTCCACTTT
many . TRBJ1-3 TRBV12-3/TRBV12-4 CASSLRGNTIYF TGTGCCAGCAGTCTGAGGGGAAACACCATATATTTT
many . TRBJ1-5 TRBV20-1 CSARVRFNQPQHF TGCAGTGCTAGAGTGAGATTCAATCAGCCCCAGCATTTT
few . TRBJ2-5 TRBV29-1 CSTVGAEETQYF TGCAGCACCGTCGGGGCAGAAGAGACCCAGTACTTC
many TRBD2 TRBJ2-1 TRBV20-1 CSARGLAGGSYNEQFF TGCAGTGCTAGAGGACTAGCGGGGGGATCCTACAATGAGCAGTTCTTC
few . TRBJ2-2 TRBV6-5 CASSYDRMNTGELFF TGTGCCAGCAGTTACGACAGAATGAACACCGGGGAGCTGTTTTTT
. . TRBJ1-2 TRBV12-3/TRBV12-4 CASSQDGSSGYTF TGTGCCAGCAGTCAGGACGGATCCAGTGGCTACACCTTC
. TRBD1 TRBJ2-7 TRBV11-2 CASSRDSTQQYF TGTGCCAGCAGCCGGGACAGTACACAGCAGTACTTC
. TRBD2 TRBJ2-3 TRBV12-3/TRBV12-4 CASSFFSSGGARDTQYF TGTGCCAGCAGTTTTTTCAGTAGCGGGGGGGCAAGAGATACGCAGTATTTT
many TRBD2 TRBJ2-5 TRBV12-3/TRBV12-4 CASSLSAGGYQETQYF TGTGCCAGCAGTTTATCGGCGGGGGGATACCAAGAGACCCAGTACTTC